This T cell receptor (beta chain) was recorded in a study of identical twins (dated by TCRdb to between 2015 and 2016). Broadly, across the study: TCR alpha and beta repertoires from monozygotic twins, unrelated adults of various ages and cord blood were deep-sequenced to test whether fetal clonotypes persist. To rule out contamination, replicate twin experiments were performed at different times with different library preparation protocols. Broader findings and caveats from the paper: In monozygotic twins, out-of-frame TCR alpha sharing was systematically underestimated by recombination models, although the models agreed with sharing between unrelated individuals. Invariant T cells such as MAIT and iNKT could partly confound zero-insertion analyses, though diverse VJ usage argued against this for most clonotypes. Abundant cord blood beta clonotypes carried fewer insertions; young adult naive repertoires showed a weaker similar trend, while memory repertoires showed none. Out-of-frame TCR alpha sequences shared between twins showed an excess of low generation-probability sequences compared with coincidental sharing between unrelated individuals. Because the same donors could not be followed over many years, the conclusions depended on cross-sectional statistical analysis. In beta out-of-frame sequences, excess twin sharing was weaker, because having fewer shared sequences lowered the signal-to-noise ratio.

Every donor was a healthy Caucasian. Miltenyi CD45RO+ enrichment and human naive T-cell isolation kits were used to isolate memory (CD45RO+) and naive T cells from PBMC. A note on this clonotype: Its binding antigen is unknown. No base qualities exist here, and no much larger clone lies one base off it.

Per the germline V gene, MNHEY is the CDR1 and SVGAGI is the CDR2. There are 17 amino acids in the CDR3, from cysteine to phenylalanine inclusive. Just the 51-base CDR3 DNA is kept, in frame starting at base 1. Trimming removed 0 bases from V and 6 bases from J; the gene matches leave 13 bases unexplained. Libraries came from 5' RACE. Sequencing relied on an Illumina HiSeq 2000. Template switching added a universal primer binding site, and the final cDNA carried a unique molecular identifier that allowed TCR cDNA molecules to be counted accurately. First-strand cDNA for TCR alpha and beta chains was synthesized from specific primers in the conserved constant-segment region. Each cDNA library was double barcoded, with a SMART-Mk sample barcode plus Illumina barcodes, to control for contamination. TruSeq adapter sequences along with Illumina sample barcodes were introduced in two successive PCR steps. Sequencing of the TCR alpha and beta cDNA libraries was done on the Illumina HiSeq platform using custom primers. The study's own analysis went as follows. MiGEC was used to process raw reads and extract unique molecular identifiers, and MiXCR was used to find CDR3 positions. Recombination models were inferred per individual with the repgenHMM and IGoR tools using an EM algorithm. Shared clonotype analysis was performed with the tcR package in R, normalizing sharing by the product of cloneset sizes. Out-of-frame nonproductive sequences were analyzed to study raw recombination free of thymic and clonal selection effects. TCRdb reprocessing: public reads trimmed at Q25 with fastp, clones called with MiXCR, in-frame beta chains kept. Rows with one shared CDR3 protein collapse into an entry with the most common genes and DNA. The V and J calls shown here were made by TCRdb, not taken from the authors' results. The sample table lists roughly 250,000 distinct CDR3 sequences, over 13% of them with a count of one. Around 8.3% of the sample belongs to the ten largest clones.

The chain employs TRBV6-5 and TRBJ2-7; a stretch of 8 junction bases matches TRBD2. The origin of this receptor is a woman between 18 and 29 years old in good health. The sample was memory (CD45RO+) T cells sorted from blood. Taken with the paper, the label for cell subset or site translates to: CD45RO+ enriched T cells. CDR3 sequence: CASSYSFQETSVLEQYF. The bases are TGTGCCAGCAGTTACTCGTTTCAGGAGACTAGCGTGCTCGAGCAGTACTTC.